The present entry profiles one T cell receptor (beta chain) with its context. What it binds is unknown. Other DNA sequences in this specimen translate into the identical CDR3. Primers for the PCR totalled 60 Vbeta and 13 Jbeta. Repertoires were generated with immunoSEQ multiplex PCR, while TCRdb's copy carries only in-frame clones and drops some. Of some 150,000 clones in the sample, about three quarters are singletons; the top ten hold about 15%. The data stem from a study of cytomegalovirus exposure and HLA in healthy donors. Trimming removed 4 bases from V and 14 bases from J; junction bases left unmatched: 14. This CDR3 is 16 amino acids long. Germline loops: CDR1 SGHRS, CDR2 YFSETQ. Study results and limitations: Indistinguishable V segments such as TRBV6-2 and TRBV6-3 were excluded.

Nominally healthy donors provided the samples, though records likely missed some immune exposures. The CMV serostatus of this donor went unrecorded. Sequenced material: PBMCs. The TCR was taken from a human donor in good health. The chain is built from TRBV5-1 and TRBJ1-6; TRBD1 matches 11 bases. The CDR3 here is CASSPDRGRVSEALHF. CDR3 nucleotide sequence: TGCGCCAGCAGCCCGGACAGGGGGCGTGTAAGTGAGGCCCTCCACTTT.